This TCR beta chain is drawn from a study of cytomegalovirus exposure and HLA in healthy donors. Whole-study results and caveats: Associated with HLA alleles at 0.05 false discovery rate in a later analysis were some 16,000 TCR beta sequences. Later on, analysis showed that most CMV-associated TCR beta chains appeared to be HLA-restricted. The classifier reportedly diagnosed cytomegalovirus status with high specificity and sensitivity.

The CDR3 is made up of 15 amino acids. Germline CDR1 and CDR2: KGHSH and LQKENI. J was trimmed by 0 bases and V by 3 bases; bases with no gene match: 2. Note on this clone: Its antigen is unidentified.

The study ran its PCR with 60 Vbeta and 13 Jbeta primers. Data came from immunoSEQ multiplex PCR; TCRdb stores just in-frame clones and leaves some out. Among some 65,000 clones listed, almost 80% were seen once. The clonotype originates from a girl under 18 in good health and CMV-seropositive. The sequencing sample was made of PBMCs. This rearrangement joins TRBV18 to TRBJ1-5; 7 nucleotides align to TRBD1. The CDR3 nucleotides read TGTGCCAGCTCACCGGACAGGTTTAGCAATCAGCCCCAGCATTTT. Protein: CASSPDRFSNQPQHF.